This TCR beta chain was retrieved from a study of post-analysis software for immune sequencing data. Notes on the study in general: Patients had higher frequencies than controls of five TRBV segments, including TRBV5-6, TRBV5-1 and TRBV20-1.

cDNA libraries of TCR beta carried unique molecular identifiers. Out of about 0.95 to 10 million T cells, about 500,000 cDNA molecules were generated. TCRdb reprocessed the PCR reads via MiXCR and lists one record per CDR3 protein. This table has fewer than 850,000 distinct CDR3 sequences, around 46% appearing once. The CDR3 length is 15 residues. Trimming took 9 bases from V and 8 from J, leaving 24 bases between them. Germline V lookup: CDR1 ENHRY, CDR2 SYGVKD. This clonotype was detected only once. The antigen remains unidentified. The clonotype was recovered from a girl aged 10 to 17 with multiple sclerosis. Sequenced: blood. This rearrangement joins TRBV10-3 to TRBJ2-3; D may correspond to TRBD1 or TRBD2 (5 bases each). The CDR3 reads CAIHPGHLPEGTQYF. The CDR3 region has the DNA TGTGCCATTCATCCAGGACACCTCCCTGAGGGTACGCAGTATTTT.